This section outlines one TCR beta chain sequence together with its context. Its cognate antigen is unknown. The CDR3 is made up of 12 amino acids. V gave up 4 bases and J gave up 2 bases, with 9 bases separating them. The germline V gene has CDR1 GTSNPN and CDR2 SVGIG (reference sequence). This sample was taken from a study of T-cell reconstitution after alpha-beta-depleted transplantation in children. This sample's TCRbeta library carried unique molecular identifier barcodes. TCRdb re-called the PCR reads with MiXCR, one entry per CDR3 protein. The sample records about 70,000 distinct CDR3 sequences, approximately 11% being singletons. Points from the study as a whole: At one year after transplant, newly produced T cells mostly accounted for T-cell counts and diversity. Surviving thymic progenitors and recipient T cells were the source of high TCRbeta diversity at day 60 in some patients.

This rearrangement joins TRBV30 to TRBJ2-7; D is undetermined. This specimen consisted of PBMCs, obtained before TCRalphabeta/CD19-depleted stem cell transplant. The receptor comes from a boy younger than 18 with acute myeloid leukemia, due to receive a stem cell transplant. The CDR3 DNA reads as TGTGCCTGGAACTCTCGTACCTACGAGCAGTACTTC. Protein product: CAWNSRTYEQYF.